This T cell receptor (beta chain) derives from a study of T-cell memory formation after mild COVID-19. Germline CDR1 reads ENHRY; CDR2 reads SYGVKD. The J segment lost 2 bases and the V segment lost 4 bases, leaving 6 bases of the junction unmatched. This CDR3 has 15 residues. This clonotype was seen ten or more times. TCRdb re-called the 5' RACE reads with MiXCR, one entry per CDR3 protein. Of approximately 490,000 distinct CDR3 sequences listed, roughly 22% are singletons. The specimen sequenced was PBMCs or a T cell subset sorted from them (not recorded which). The sequence derives from an adult woman who had mild COVID-19 (a few samples of this study predate the infection). Cell type and time point are not known. The V and J genes are TRBV10-3 and TRBJ2-5, with 8 bases that match TRBD2. Written as DNA, the CDR3 is TGTGCCATCAGTGCGGGGGGGACCAATCAAGAGACCCAGTACTTC. This codes for CAISAGGTNQETQYF.